Following are 2 T cell receptor beta chains from one sample sequenced in a study of read filtering for tumor transcriptome and immune sequencing. This library used roughly 400 ng RNA and molecular barcoded adaptors spanning alpha/delta and beta/gamma chains. TCRdb itself ran the reads through MiXCR, one entry per CDR3 protein. The sample holds tens of thousands of distinct CDR3 sequences, around a fifth seen once. Sequenced material: a population of CD138-negative cells sorted from bone marrow. The receptor source for this set is a donor over 35 with multiple myeloma.

On this clonotype: One end of the junction fails to match germline, which may point to a read error. The V call is TRBV7-7, the J call TRBJ2-1; 7 bases line up with TRBD1. This CDR3 is built from 15 residues. Germline lookup yields CDR1 SSHAT and CDR2 FNYEAQ (reference sequence). The CDR3, as DNA: TGCGCTAGCAGCTTAAGCCAGGGGGTGAACAATGAGCAGTTCTTC. Its protein is CASSLSQGVNNEQFF. Filled out from reference TRBV7-7 and TRBJ2-1, the complete variable domain reads GAGVSQSPRYKVTKRGQDVTLRCDPISSHATLYWYQQALGQGPEFLTYFNYEAQPDKSGLPSDRFSAERPEGSISTLTIQRTEQRDSAMYRCASSLSQGVNNEQFFGPGTRLTVL.

This clonotype has at least ten counts. This chain links TRBV29-1 with TRBJ2-1; weak D call: TRBD1 (6 bases). The V gene lost 2 bases and the J gene lost 8 bases, with 13 bases spanning the gap. CDR3 size: 13 residues. CDR1 is SQVTM, CDR2 ANQGSEA, per germline. In DNA, the CDR3 is TGCAGCGTTGAACCCTCCCCAGGGGATGAGCAGTTCTTC. This codes for CSVEPSPGDEQFF.